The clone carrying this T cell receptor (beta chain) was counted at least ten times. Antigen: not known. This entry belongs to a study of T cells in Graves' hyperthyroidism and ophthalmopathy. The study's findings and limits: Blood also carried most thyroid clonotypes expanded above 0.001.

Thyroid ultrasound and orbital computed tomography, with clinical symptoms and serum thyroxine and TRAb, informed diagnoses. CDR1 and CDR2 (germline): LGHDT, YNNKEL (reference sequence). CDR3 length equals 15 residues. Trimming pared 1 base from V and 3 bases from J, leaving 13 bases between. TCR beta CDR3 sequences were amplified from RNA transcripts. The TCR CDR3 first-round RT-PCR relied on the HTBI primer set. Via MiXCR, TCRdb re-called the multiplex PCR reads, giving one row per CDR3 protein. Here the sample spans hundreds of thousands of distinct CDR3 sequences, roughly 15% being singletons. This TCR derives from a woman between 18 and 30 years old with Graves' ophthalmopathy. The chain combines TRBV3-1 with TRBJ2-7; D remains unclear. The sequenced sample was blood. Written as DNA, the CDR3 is TGTGCCAGCAGCCAAGCCCCCGGGCTGAACTACGAGCAGTACTTC. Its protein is CASSQAPGLNYEQYF.